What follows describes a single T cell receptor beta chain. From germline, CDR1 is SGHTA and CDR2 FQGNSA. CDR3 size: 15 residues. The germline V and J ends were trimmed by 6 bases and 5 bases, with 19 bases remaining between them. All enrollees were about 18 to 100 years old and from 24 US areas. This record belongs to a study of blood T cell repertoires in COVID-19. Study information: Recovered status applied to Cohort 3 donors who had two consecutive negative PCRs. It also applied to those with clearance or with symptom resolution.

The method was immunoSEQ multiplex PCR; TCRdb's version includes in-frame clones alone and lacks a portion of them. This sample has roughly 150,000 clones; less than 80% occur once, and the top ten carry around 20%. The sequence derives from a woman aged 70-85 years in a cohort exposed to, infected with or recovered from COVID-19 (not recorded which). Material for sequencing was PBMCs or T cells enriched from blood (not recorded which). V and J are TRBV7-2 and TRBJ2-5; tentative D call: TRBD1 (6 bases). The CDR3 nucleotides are TGTGCCAGCAGTACCCAGGGGCTAGGTATGGAGACCCAGTACTTC. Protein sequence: CASSTQGLGMETQYF.